Following are 11 T cell receptor beta chains from one sample sequenced in a study of vaccination effects on CD4 cells after COVID-19. Using viral peptide pools, the ViraFEST assay grew out antigen-specific CD4+ T cells prior to sequencing. Isolating CD4+ T cells followed approximately 10 days of culture. All vaccine recipients tested negative for nucleocapsid antibodies and had never contracted SARS-CoV-2 infection. Their antigens are not known. TCRdb keeps only in-frame clones here, not all; method: immunoSEQ multiplex PCR. The table records approximately 25,000 clones, about 70% of them present only once. The material sequenced was CD4+ T cells from PBMCs cultured with SARS-CoV-2 spike peptides, taken before COVID-19 vaccination. The receptors stem from a human donor who received a COVID-19 vaccine.

This chain uses TRBV5-1 with TRBJ1-1; D not certain. The CDR3 loop spans 14 amino acids. The germline V and J ends were trimmed by 6 bases and 6 bases, with 18 bases remaining between them. Germline values: CDR1 SGHRS, CDR2 YFSETQ. The chain's CDR3 is CASTSTPHRPEAFF. In DNA, the CDR3 is TGCGCCAGCACATCGACGCCCCATCGGCCTGAAGCTTTCTTT.

The V gene is TRBV7-8, the J gene TRBJ2-1, with a weak D call TRBD2 (5 bases). V shed 1 base and J shed 5 bases, with 12 bases lying between them. The germline CDR1 and CDR2 sequences are SGHVS and FQNEAQ. The CDR3 totals 15 residues. The DNA of the CDR3 is TGTGCCAGCAGCTTAGAACTAGGAGAGCACAATGAGCAGTTCTTC. Amino acids: CASSLELGEHNEQFF.

The chain recombines TRBV18 with TRBJ1-2; D may be TRBD1 (6 bases). CDR3 length: 15 residues. Germline lookup yields CDR1 KGHSH and CDR2 LQKENI. V lost 6 bases and J 8 bases, leaving 22 bases between the germline ends. The CDR3 loop reads CASSPPAQGSEGYTF. DNA of the CDR3: TGTGCCAGCTCGCCCCCTGCACAGGGATCGGAAGGCTACACCTTC.

The genes are TRBV11-2 and TRBJ2-7; tentatively, D is TRBD1 or TRBD2 (8 bases each). V lost 2 bases and J lost 2, with 19 bases in between. CDR3 length: 17 residues. CDR1 SGHAT and CDR2 FQNNGV come from the germline V gene. CDR3: CASSLSGGTGHTYEQYF. Here the CDR3 DNA reads TGTGCCAGCAGCTTATCGGGGGGGACAGGCCATACCTACGAGCAGTACTTC.

The V and J genes are TRBV5-1 and TRBJ2-6, with 11 positions matching TRBD1. V was pared by 4 bases and J by 2 bases, with 5 bases of the junction left unmatched. The CDR3 runs to 17 residues. Germline lookup yields CDR1 SGHRS and CDR2 YFSETQ. CDR3 residues: CASSPGQGAPGANVLTF. The CDR3, as DNA: TGCGCCAGCAGCCCTGGACAGGGGGCGCCTGGGGCCAACGTCCTGACTTTC.

V and J are TRBV11-1 and TRBJ2-2, with D unclear. Germline lookup yields CDR1 SGHAT and CDR2 FQDESV (reference sequence). Trimming took off 6 bases at V and 0 bases at J, with 5 bases between the two ends. This CDR3 contains 13 residues. The CDR3 coding sequence is TGTGCCAGCAGAGGAGCGAACACCGGGGAGCTGTTTTTT. This encodes CASRGANTGELFF. The entire variable domain, with the rest obtained from reference TRBV11-1 and TRBJ2-2, is as follows: EAEVAQSPRYKITEKSQAVAFWCDPISGHATLYWYRQILGQGPELLVQFQDESVVDDSQLPKDRFSAERLKGVDSTLKIQPAELGDSAMYLCASRGANTGELFFGEGSRLTVL.

This sequence joins TRBV2 and TRBJ2-4, with D maybe TRBD1 (5 bases). This CDR3 is built from 14 residues. V lost 7 bases to trimming and J lost 5 bases, with 15 bases between them. The germline CDR1 and CDR2 sequences are SNHLY and FYNNEI. CDR3 sequence reads: CASMSVRAENIQYF. Here the CDR3 DNA reads TGTGCCAGCATGTCAGTCAGGGCCGAAAACATTCAGTACTTC.

The chain combines TRBV5-1 with TRBJ2-3, with 10 bases fitting TRBD2. V shed 4 bases, J shed 4 bases, and the junction held 15 bases outside the gene matches. CDR1 and CDR2 from the germline V gene are SGHRS and YFSETQ. The CDR3 contains 18 residues. For the CDR3, the DNA is TGCGCCAGCAGCATCCATCTAGCGGGAGTTGTCATCCCAGATACGCAGTATTTT. Protein product: CASSIHLAGVVIPDTQYF.

The J gene is TRBJ1-5, the V gene TRBV16; maybe TRBD1 (6 bases). Germline CDR1 KGHSY, CDR2 FQNENV. There are 15 residues in the CDR3. V was shortened by 0 bases and J by 5 bases, with 11 bases between the two germline ends. CDR3 coding DNA: TGTGCCAGCAGCCAATCATCAGGGGTTGATCAGCCCCAGCATTTT. Translating gives CASSQSSGVDQPQHF.

The chain combines TRBV7-9 with TRBJ1-3, with D possibly being TRBD1 (6 bases). Germline CDR1 is SEHNR and CDR2 is FQNEAQ (reference sequence). The length of the CDR3 is 15 residues. Trimming shortened V by 2 bases and J by 4 bases, and 12 bases separated the two germline ends. The CDR3 loop reads CASSLMSGDGNTIYF. Here the CDR3 DNA reads TGTGCCAGCAGCTTAATGTCAGGGGACGGAAACACCATATATTTT.

The rearrangement joins TRBV21-1 to TRBJ1-1. TRBV21-1 is given as a pseudogene. The CDR3 contains 17 residues. CDR3 residues: CASNTRGRAAVNTEAFF. The CDR3 nucleotides read TGTGCCAGCAACACGCGGGGGCGGGCCGCAGTGAACACTGAAGCTTTCTTT.